In this sample, the clone carrying this T cell receptor beta chain turned up a few times. Antigen specificity is unknown. The CDR3 has 14 amino acids. V shed 6 bases, J shed 0 bases, and the junction held 4 bases outside the gene matches. The germline V gene has CDR1 MNHNY and CDR2 SVGAGI (reference sequence). This record belongs to a study of beta chain features in type 1 diabetes. Study-level findings and limits: Insertions were fewer and deletions more numerous at VDJ junctions in type 1 diabetes patients. TCRB CDR3s from Type 1 diabetes patients were moderately but significantly shorter in all four CD4+ subsets. Still unanswered here is whether HLA type influences TCRB rearrangement. High-TCR-expressing cells could be over-represented by cDNA sequencing.

Expressed TCRB transcripts got sequenced, as all isolated RNA was reverse transcribed. Assay used: immunoSEQ multiplex PCR; TCRdb lists only in-frame clones, some missing. The sample includes around 250,000 clones, over 11% of them seen just once. The chain couples TRBV6-6 to TRBJ2-7, with 8 bases identical to TRBD1. The receptor's source is a man aged 30-40 years with type 1 diabetes. Sequences were obtained from naive CD4+ T cells from blood. The CDR3, as DNA: TGTGCCAGCAGGAGCGGACAGGGCTCCTACGAGCAGTACTTC. Translated, it gives CASRSGQGSYEQYF.